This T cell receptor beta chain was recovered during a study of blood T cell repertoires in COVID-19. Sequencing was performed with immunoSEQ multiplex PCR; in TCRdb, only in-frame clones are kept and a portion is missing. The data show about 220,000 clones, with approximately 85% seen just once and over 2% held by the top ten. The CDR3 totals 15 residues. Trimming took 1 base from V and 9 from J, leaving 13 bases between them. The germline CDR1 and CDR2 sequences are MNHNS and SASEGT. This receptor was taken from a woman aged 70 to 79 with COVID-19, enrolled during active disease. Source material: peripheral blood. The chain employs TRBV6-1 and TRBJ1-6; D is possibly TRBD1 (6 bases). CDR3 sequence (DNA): TGTGCCAGCAGTGAAGGGGCAGGGGTGGGTTCACCCCTCCACTTT. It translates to CASSEGAGVGSPLHF.